Listed below are T cell receptor beta chains from one sample, sequenced in a study of T cells expressing NK-cell markers. TCRdb reprocessed the 5' RACE reads and stores each CDR3 protein as one record, lacking DNA. Its clone listing holds fewer than 400,000 distinct CDR3 sequences. Sequencing used blood T cells: a sorted CD56 or NKG2C T cell subset, CD4+ or CD8+ T cells, or bulk PBMC T cells (not recorded which). These receptors came from a woman aged 45 to 65 in good health. Each CDR3 is given with its conserved first and last residue.

TRBV21-1,TRBJ1-1,CASSKDEGQGTSEAFF
TRBV5-5,TRBJ2-5,CASSFEGFSETQYF
TRBV12-3/TRBV12-4,TRBJ1-1,CASSPGQGGNTEAFF
TRBV20-1,TRBJ1-2,CSARDRVKDGYTF
TRBV3-1,TRBJ2-1,CASSQGDLRAEQFF
TRBV10-3,TRBJ2-2,CAALRSGVETGELFF
TRBV7-3,TRBJ2-1,CASSLSQGYSDEQFF
TRBV7-8,TRBJ2-3,CAIGGAVHTDTQYF
TRBV3-1,TRBJ2-1,CASSQHPGLAGYNEQFF
TRBV5-1,TRBJ2-1,CASSFGLSNNEQFF
TRBV7-2,TRBJ2-7,CASSLAPLGLSQYF
TRBV12-3/TRBV12-4,TRBJ2-1,CASSFPLDSPFF
TRBV12-3/TRBV12-4,TRBJ1-6,CASSSRGQGRYNSPLHF
TRBV28,TRBJ2-3,CASSLGFGQENTDTQYF
TRBV3-1,TRBJ2-2,CASSPEVGELFF
TRBV24-1,TRBJ2-7,CATSDGVSTEQYF
TRBV12-3/TRBV12-4,TRBJ2-7,CASSLGQAYYEQYF
TRBV12-3/TRBV12-4,TRBJ2-3,CASSARVTDTQYF
TRBV3-1,TRBJ2-2,CASSQDVALSGELFF
TRBV12-3/TRBV12-4,TRBJ2-6,CASSFSPSGTGANVLTF
TRBV5-1,TRBJ2-1,CASRRLAGGFDEQFF
TRBV20-1,TRBJ2-3,CSAPNRGQGRDTQYF
TRBV12-3/TRBV12-4,TRBJ2-1,CASTLRGGGRYNEQFF
TRBV30,TRBJ1-6,CAWSQGSNSPLHF
TRBV7-6,TRBJ2-3,CASSLGSLAVTDTQYF
TRBV24-1,TRBJ1-5,CATSDPSPGHIFGSNQPQHF
TRBV29-1,TRBJ2-5,CSVVGGDAGVEETQYF